Given below is one TCR beta chain in context. In germline, CDR1 is LNHDA, CDR2 SQIVND (reference sequence). The CDR3 totals 13 residues. Trimming took off 6 bases at V and 4 bases at J, with 12 bases between the two ends. These data belong to a study of blood T cell repertoires in COVID-19. Here immunoSEQ multiplex PCR was the method, and the copy in TCRdb shows in-frame clones only, minus some. The data show over 70,000 clones, 75% to 90% seen once. This clonotype was obtained from a human donor in a cohort sampled during active COVID-19. Material for sequencing was peripheral blood. The chain is built from TRBV19 and TRBJ1-2, with D hard to call. CDR3 loop: CASSVTRGYGYTF. In DNA form, the CDR3 reads TGTGCCAGTAGCGTTACTCGGGGCTATGGCTACACCTTC.